This T cell receptor beta chain originates from a study of T cell responses to AZD1222 COVID-19 vaccine. Across the study: Analyses pooled second doses at about 4 or about 12 weeks.

In the case of this clone: Its antigen remains unknown.

The table came from immunoSEQ multiplex PCR; TCRdb's copy has only in-frame clones and leaves some out. The sample contains more than 95,000 clones, around 88% of which appear only once. Notes on the study in general: There were repertoire samples only from the period after the peak T cell response. At 160-218 and 743-854, vaccine-associated CD4 TCRs were dominant, and they spanned spike. Donors were mostly white British, more females; clonal diversity possibly underestimated.

The source of this sequence is an adult in good health. Sequenced here: peripheral blood, sampled on day 0 of AZD1222 vaccination.

CDR3 in amino acids: CASSYSATSAGANVLTF. CDR3 sequence (DNA): TGTGCCAGCAGTTACAGCGCAACGAGCGCTGGGGCCAACGTCCTGACTTTC. The rearrangement joins TRBV6-2 or TRBV6-3 to TRBJ2-6; no clear D gene. With 2 bases removed from V and 2 bases from J, the gap between germline ends came to 13 bases. The germline V gene encodes CDR1 MNHEY and CDR2 SVGEGT. This CDR3 is 17 amino acids long.